This T cell receptor (beta chain) comes out of a study of T cells in Graves' hyperthyroidism and ophthalmopathy. Notes on the study in general: Ophthalmopathy was distinguished from stable hyperthyroidism by 13 V-J signatures.

There were TCR beta CDR3 regions amplified from RNA transcripts. TCR CDR3 underwent first-round RT-PCR with the HTBI primer set. TCRdb passed the multiplex PCR reads through MiXCR, listing each CDR3 protein once. There are 700,000 or so distinct CDR3 sequences in the sample; roughly 15% occur only once, and 8.4% lies in the top ten. CDR3 length: 17 residues. V was pared by 3 bases and J by 4 bases, with 13 bases of the junction left unmatched. Per the germline V gene, CDR1 is DFQATT and CDR2 is SNEGSKA (reference sequence). This clonotype was detected ten times or more. Its antigen is as yet unknown. This sequence joins TRBV20-1 and TRBJ2-5, with TRBD2 identical over 11 bases. The sample comprised blood. This receptor was taken from a man younger than 35 with Graves' hyperthyroidism. Here the CDR3 DNA reads TGCAGTGCTAGTGCTAGCGGGAGGTCGAACCGCCTAGAGACCCAGTACTTC. As protein: CSASASGRSNRLETQYF.